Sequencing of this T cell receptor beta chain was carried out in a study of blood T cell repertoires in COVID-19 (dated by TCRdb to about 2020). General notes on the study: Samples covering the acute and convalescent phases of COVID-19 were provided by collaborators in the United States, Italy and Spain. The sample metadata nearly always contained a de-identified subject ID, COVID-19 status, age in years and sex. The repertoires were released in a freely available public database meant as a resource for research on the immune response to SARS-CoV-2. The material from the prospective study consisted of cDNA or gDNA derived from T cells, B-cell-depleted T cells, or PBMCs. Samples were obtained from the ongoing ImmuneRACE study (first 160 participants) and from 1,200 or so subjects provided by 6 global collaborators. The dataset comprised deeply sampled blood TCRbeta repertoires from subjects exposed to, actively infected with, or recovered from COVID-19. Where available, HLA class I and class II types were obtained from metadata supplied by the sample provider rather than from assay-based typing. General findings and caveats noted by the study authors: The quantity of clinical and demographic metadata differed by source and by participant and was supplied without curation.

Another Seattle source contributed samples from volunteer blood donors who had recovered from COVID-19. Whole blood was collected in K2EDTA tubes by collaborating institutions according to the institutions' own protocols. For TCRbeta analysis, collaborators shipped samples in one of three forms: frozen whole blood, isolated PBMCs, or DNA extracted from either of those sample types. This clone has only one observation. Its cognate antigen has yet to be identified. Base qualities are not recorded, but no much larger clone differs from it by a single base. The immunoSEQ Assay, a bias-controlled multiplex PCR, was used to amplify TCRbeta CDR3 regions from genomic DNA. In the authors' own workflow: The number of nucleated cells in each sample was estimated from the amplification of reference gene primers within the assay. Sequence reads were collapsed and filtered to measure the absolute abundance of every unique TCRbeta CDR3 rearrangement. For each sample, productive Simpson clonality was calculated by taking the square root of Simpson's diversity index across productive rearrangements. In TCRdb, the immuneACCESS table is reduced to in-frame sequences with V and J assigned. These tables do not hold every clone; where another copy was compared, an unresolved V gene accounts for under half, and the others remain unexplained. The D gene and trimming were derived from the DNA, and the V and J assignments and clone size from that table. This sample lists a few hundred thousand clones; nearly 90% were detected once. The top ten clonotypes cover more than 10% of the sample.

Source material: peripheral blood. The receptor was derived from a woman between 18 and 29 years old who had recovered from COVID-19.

The DNA sequence is as follows: TGCGCCAGCAGCAGCGGGACTAGCGGGGATATCTACGAGCAGTACTTC. This sequence encodes CASSSGTSGDIYEQYF. The chain is encoded by TRBV5-1 joined to TRBJ2-7, with 13 bases in between that match TRBD2. V has 4 bases trimmed and J has 3 bases trimmed; junction bases matching no gene number 7. Per the germline V gene, SGHRS is the CDR1 and YFSETQ is the CDR2. From the cysteine up to the phenylalanine, the CDR3 has a length of 16 residues. Of the read, only the CDR3 DNA is kept; its 48 bases are in frame from base 1.